The rows below give T cell receptor beta chains drawn from one sample of a study of STAT5B mutations in CD4+ large granular lymphocyte leukemia. Only in-frame clones appear in the TCRdb table, and some are missing; sequencing was by immunoSEQ multiplex PCR. The sample holds about 34,000 clones, around three quarters seen once. The specimen sequenced was CD4+ T cells from blood buffy coats. The receptors were sampled from a human donor in good health. The CDR3 runs from the conserved cysteine through the conserved F or W. D genes are given only for firm matches. Clone size is stated in some rows and not others, as once, few, many or a class when expanded.

D gene	V gene	clone size	J gene	CDR3 DNA	CDR3 protein
-	TRBV27	once	TRBJ1-2	TGTGCCAGCAGTTTGGGCCCGTACCAGGGGGGCTACACCTTC	CASSLGPYQGGYTF
TRBD1	TRBV7-9	-	TRBJ2-3	TGTGCCAGCAGCTCCAGGGACAGCTTCACAGATACGCAGTATTTT	CASSSRDSFTDTQYF
-	TRBV2	-	TRBJ2-2	TGTGCCAGCCGAGGAGGGCCCAACACCGGGGAGCTGTTTTTT	CASRGGPNTGELFF
TRBD1	TRBV30	-	TRBJ2-5	TGTGCCTGGAGAACAGGGGGCTTAAATAATCGGGAGACCCAGTACTTC	CAWRTGGLNNRETQYF
-	TRBV6-6	-	TRBJ1-2	TGTGCCAGCAGCCCTCGACAGGCCGCGGTGATACATGGCTACACCTTC	CASSPRQAAVIHGYTF
-	TRBV18	few	TRBJ1-5	TGTGCCAGCTCCCCCGGGTTGTTGGGTCAGCCCCAGCATTTT	CASSPGLLGQPQHF
TRBD1	TRBV28	-	TRBJ1-1	TGTGCCAGCTATAGGGGGACAGGGGGCGGTCGGGTAGCTTTCTTT	CASYRGTGGGRVAFF
-	TRBV5-5	-	TRBJ2-2	TGTGCCAGCAGCTTGATAAGCAATCTTAACACCGGGGAGCTGTTTTTT	CASSLISNLNTGELFF
-	TRBV6-1	-	TRBJ1-1	TGTGCCAGCAGCTACGAAGGGGCTATAGGGACTGAAGCTTTCTTT	CASSYEGAIGTEAFF
-	TRBV4-2	-	TRBJ2-3	TGTGCCAGCAGCCAAGAGAGGGACACGAGGGTAGATACGCAGTATTTT	CASSQERDTRVDTQYF
TRBD1	TRBV28	-	TRBJ2-7	TGTGCCAGCAGGACTCGGGACAGGGGGAACGCCTACGAGCAGTACTTC	CASRTRDRGNAYEQYF
-	TRBV6-1	few	TRBJ1-1	TGTGCCAGCAGTGAAATCTATGGACGGGGAGACTTT	CASSEIYGRGDF
-	TRBV27	-	TRBJ1-1	TGTGCCAGCAGTTTACGCGCCGGCGGGGTGGGGCTAAGGGGCCACACTGAAGCTTTCTTT	CASSLRAGGVGLRGHTEAFF
TRBD2	TRBV27	few	TRBJ2-7	TGTGCCACCTCTGGACTAGCCCACGAGCAGTACTTC	CATSGLAHEQYF
-	TRBV27	-	TRBJ1-6	TGTGCCAGCGGAGGGACATATAATTCACCCCTCCACTTT	CASGGTYNSPLHF
-	TRBV5-6	-	TRBJ2-7	TGTGCCAGCGAGAAGGAAGGAAGGTACGAGCAGTACTTC	CASEKEGRYEQYF
-	TRBV2	-	TRBJ1-1	TGTGCCAGCAACCTACAGGGAGGGACTGAAGCTTTCTTT	CASNLQGGTEAFF
-	TRBV6-5	once	TRBJ1-2	TGTGCCAGCAAGGGGCTCCATCAAGCAAGTGGCTACACCTTC	CASKGLHQASGYTF
-	TRBV28	-	TRBJ1-3	TGTGCCAGCAGTTTCGGGTTGGCAGAACGCTCTGGAAACACCATATATTTT	CASSFGLAERSGNTIYF
TRBD1	TRBV12-5	-	TRBJ2-5	TGTGCTAGTGGTCACGGACAGGGAGAGACCCAGTACTTC	CASGHGQGETQYF
TRBD1	TRBV5-6	-	TRBJ1-2	TGTGCCAGCAGCTTGCCCCACGGGACAGGAGTTCATTATGGCTACACCTTC	CASSLPHGTGVHYGYTF
-	TRBV5-1	-	TRBJ1-1	TGCGCCAGCACCCGGGGGGGGAACACTGAAGCTTTCTTT	CASTRGGNTEAFF
-	TRBV19	-	TRBJ1-2	TGTGCCAGCAGTAACCCCGGGCTGAACTATGGCTACACCTTC	CASSNPGLNYGYTF
-	TRBV6-6	-	TRBJ1-1	TGTGCCAGCAGCCCAGGGTGGAGAACTGAAGCTTTCTTT	CASSPGWRTEAFF
TRBD2	TRBV5-4	-	TRBJ2-7	TGTGCCAGCAGCGGGAGGACTAGCGGGAGCACCTACGAGCAGTACTTC	CASSGRTSGSTYEQYF
TRBD1	TRBV30	-	TRBJ2-7	TGTGCCTGGAGTCTCACAGGGGGCCAGTCCTACGAGCAGTACTTC	CAWSLTGGQSYEQYF
TRBD1	TRBV11-2	-	TRBJ2-2	TGTGCCAGCAGCCCCGGGACAGCCAACACCGGGGAGCTGTTTTTT	CASSPGTANTGELFF
-	TRBV7-2	few	TRBJ2-1	TGTGCCAGCACCATTTTTGGGGGGCGCGGCTGGGAGCAGTTCTTC	CASTIFGGRGWEQFF
-	TRBV19	-	TRBJ1-2	TGTGCCAGTAGTATGGTGCAGGCTGGCTATGGCTACACCTTC	CASSMVQAGYGYTF
TRBD1	TRBV5-6	-	TRBJ2-7	TGTGCCAGCAGCCCTGGACAGGGGGATACCTACGAGCAGTACTTC	CASSPGQGDTYEQYF
-	TRBV25-1	-	TRBJ1-4	TGTGCCAGCAGTGCCAAGGGGCTGGCTAATGAAAAACTGTTTTTT	CASSAKGLANEKLFF
-	TRBV11-2	once	TRBJ2-2	TGTGCCAGCAGCTTATTGGACACCGGGGAGCTGTTTTTT	CASSLLDTGELFF
-	TRBV19	-	TRBJ2-1	TGTGCCAGTAGTATGAACTACGGGGGCGCCCACAATGAGCAGTTCTTC	CASSMNYGGAHNEQFF
-	TRBV5-1	-	TRBJ2-7	TGCGCCAGCACACTAGGAGGCTCCTACGAGCAGTACTTC	CASTLGGSYEQYF
-	TRBV27	-	TRBJ1-4	TGTGCCAGCAGTTCTCTCGGACAGTCAACTAATGAAAAACTGTTTTTT	CASSSLGQSTNEKLFF
TRBD1	TRBV6-1	-	TRBJ1-5	TGTGCCAGCAGTGAAATGGTGGCAGGGGGCTGGCAGCCCCAGCATTTT	CASSEMVAGGWQPQHF
-	TRBV5-4	-	TRBJ2-1	TGTGCCAGCAGCCCCGACAGGAATGAGCAGTTCTTC	CASSPDRNEQFF
-	TRBV6-5	-	TRBJ2-7	TGTGCCAGCAGGCGACAGGGAACCCGGGGGTACGAGCAGTACTTC	CASRRQGTRGYEQYF
-	TRBV19	few	TRBJ1-1	TGTGCCAGTAGTACCCCCGGAACGGACACTGAAGCTTTCTTT	CASSTPGTDTEAFF
-	TRBV5-6	-	TRBJ1-4	TGTGCCAGCAGCTTGCCGACAGCAACTAATGAAAAACTGTTTTTT	CASSLPTATNEKLFF
-	TRBV14	once	TRBJ1-3	TGTGCCAGCAGCCCTCACACGGCCACCATATATTTT	CASSPHTATIYF
TRBD1	TRBV4-1	-	TRBJ2-3	TGCGCCAGCAGCCAAGTTAAGACAGGGATTACAGATACGCAGTATTTT	CASSQVKTGITDTQYF
-	TRBV9	few	TRBJ2-7	TGTGCCAGCGGGGCCTCGTTCTACGAGCAGTACTTC	CASGASFYEQYF
TRBD1	TRBV19	-	TRBJ1-5	TGTGCCAGTAGTATAGAGGGGACAGGGTTTCAGCCCCAGCATTTT	CASSIEGTGFQPQHF
-	TRBV9	-	TRBJ2-3	TGTGCCAGCAGCCCCATAGGGGGTACAGGGACAAGCCCCACAGATACGCAGTATTTT	CASSPIGGTGTSPTDTQYF
-	TRBV6-6	-	TRBJ1-2	TGTGCCAGCAGTTACAACTATGGCTACACCTTC	CASSYNYGYTF
TRBD1	TRBV18	-	TRBJ1-2	TGTGCCAGCTCTCCCGACAGGGGGGACGGCTACACCTTC	CASSPDRGDGYTF
-	TRBV5-8	-	TRBJ1-2	TGTGCCAGCAGCTTGGAAAGGGAAGTCAACTATGGCTACACCTTC	CASSLEREVNYGYTF
-	TRBV10-1	-	TRBJ2-7	TGCGCCAGCAGCCGGGACTTATCCTACGAGCAGTACTTC	CASSRDLSYEQYF
TRBD1	TRBV5-8	-	TRBJ2-7	TGTGCCAGCAGCTTAAGGGACAGGGCCGACTTC	CASSLRDRADF
-	TRBV6-5	-	TRBJ2-3	TGTGCCAGCAGTTACGGGAGAGGGGACACAGATACGCAGTATTTT	CASSYGRGDTDTQYF
TRBD1	TRBV6-5	-	TRBJ1-2	TGTGCCAGCAGCTACGGACAGGGCACTGGCTACACCTTC	CASSYGQGTGYTF
-	TRBV30	few	TRBJ2-7	TGTGCCTGGAGATCGTCCGGTTATACGTACGAGCAGTACTTC	CAWRSSGYTYEQYF
TRBD1	TRBV30	-	TRBJ1-2	TGTGCCTGTCCTACCCGGGACAGGAATGGCTACACCTTC	CACPTRDRNGYTF
-	TRBV6-1	-	TRBJ1-2	TGTGCCAGCGAAAACGAAAACTATGGCTACACCTTC	CASENENYGYTF